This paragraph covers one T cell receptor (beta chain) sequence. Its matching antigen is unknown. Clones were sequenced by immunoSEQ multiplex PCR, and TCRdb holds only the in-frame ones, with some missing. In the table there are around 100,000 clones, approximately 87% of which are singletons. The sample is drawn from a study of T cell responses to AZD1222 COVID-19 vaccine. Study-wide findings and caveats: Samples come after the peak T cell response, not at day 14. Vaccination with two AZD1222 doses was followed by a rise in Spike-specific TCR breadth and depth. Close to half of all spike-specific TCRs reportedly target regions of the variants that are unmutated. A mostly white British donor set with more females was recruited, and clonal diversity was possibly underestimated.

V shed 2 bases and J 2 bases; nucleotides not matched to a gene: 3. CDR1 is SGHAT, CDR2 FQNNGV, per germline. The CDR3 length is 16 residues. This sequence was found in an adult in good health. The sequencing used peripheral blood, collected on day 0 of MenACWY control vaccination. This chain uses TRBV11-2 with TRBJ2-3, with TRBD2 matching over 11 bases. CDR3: CASSLIAGGDTDTQYF. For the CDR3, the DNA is TGTGCCAGCAGCTTAATAGCGGGGGGGGACACAGATACGCAGTATTTT.